A selection of T cell receptor beta chains follows, all from one sample in a study of CD8+CD57+ T cells in acquired aplastic anemia. TCRdb reprocessed the reads with MiXCR, giving one entry per CDR3 protein. The data hold 130,000 or so distinct CDR3 sequences, with approximately 41% observed a single time. The specimen was sorted CD4+, CD8+, or CD8+CD57+ T cells (not recorded which) from PBMCs. The source is a human donor in good health, serving as a control. Both conserved end residues are part of each CDR3. Each record gives: CDR3 protein, CDR3 DNA, clone size, D gene, J gene, V gene. D genes are given only for firm matches. Clone size is not always given. Where it is, it says once, few, many or a class for expanded clones.

CASSLGRGYGYTF TGCGCCAGCAGCTTGGGCCGCGGCTACGGCTACACCTTC NA NA TRBJ1-2 TRBV5-1
CATSRAGTSGGAGQFF TGTGCCACCAGCAGAGCGGGGACTAGCGGGGGGGCCGGGCAGTTCTTC many TRBD2 TRBJ2-1 TRBV15
CASSLEGQGSNSPLHF TGTGCCAGCAGCTTGGAGGGACAGGGTAGTAATTCACCCCTCCACTTT NA TRBD1 TRBJ1-6 TRBV7-6
CATSRGGRANQPQHF TGTGCCACCAGCAGAGGGGGGCGGGCGAATCAGCCCCAGCATTTT NA NA TRBJ1-5 TRBV15
CASSQGGGWEKLFF TGTGCCAGCAGTCAGGGCGGTGGTTGGGAAAAACTGTTTTTT NA NA TRBJ1-4 TRBV2
CASITKGQGRCCQETQYF TGTGCCAGCATCACCAAGGGGCAGGGGAGGTGTTGCCAAGAGACCCAGTACTTC NA NA TRBJ2-5 TRBV4-2
CSAAIGRNQRDEQFF TGCAGTGCTGCTATCGGGAGGAATCAGAGGGATGAGCAGTTCTTC many TRBD2 TRBJ2-1 TRBV20-1
CAWRNRDRVYEKLFF TGTGCCTGGAGAAACAGGGACAGGGTTTATGAAAAACTGTTTTTT few TRBD1 TRBJ1-4 TRBV30
CASSQGQGSLNTEAFF TGTGCCAGCAGCCAGGGACAGGGCTCCTTGAACACTGAAGCTTTCTTT many TRBD1 TRBJ1-1 TRBV4-2
CSASRQGNYGYTF TGCAGTGCTAGTCGGCAGGGTAACTATGGCTACACCTTC many NA TRBJ1-2 TRBV20-1
CASRDRARYEQYF TGTGCCAGCAGAGACAGGGCCCGATACGAGCAGTACTTC NA TRBD1 TRBJ2-7 TRBV2
CASSPDRGKEVYNSPLHF TGTGCCAGCAGCCCCGACAGGGGGAAGGAAGTCTATAATTCACCCCTCCACTTT many TRBD1 TRBJ1-6 TRBV6-1